This passage covers 24 T cell receptor beta chains from one sample sequenced in a study of beta chain features in type 1 diabetes. Since all of the isolated RNA was reverse transcribed, expressed TCRB transcripts were what got sequenced. Only in-frame clones appear in the TCRdb table, and some are missing; sequencing was by immunoSEQ multiplex PCR. The table has some 150,000 clones, more than 9% seen once. The source material was naive CD4+ T cells from blood. Receptor source: a man younger than 35 in good health.

This clone was seen only a few times. CDR3 region: CASSVNQGEGELFF. The CDR3 nucleotides are TGTGCCAGCAGCGTAAACCAGGGTGAGGGGGAGCTGTTTTTT. The chain carries TRBV9 and TRBJ2-2, with D possibly TRBD1 on 5 matching bases. V gave up 1 base and J gave up 8 bases, with 12 bases separating them. Germline V gene sequence: CDR1 SGDLS, CDR2 YYNGEE. The CDR3 sequence is 14 residues long.

V and J are TRBV18 and TRBJ1-1; the match to TRBD1 covers 11 bases. The junction had 10 bases not matched to a gene; V was cut back by 3 bases and J by 4 bases. Germline V lookup: CDR1 KGHSH, CDR2 LQKENI. The CDR3 covers 17 residues. The CDR3 coding sequence is TGTGCCAGCTCACCGCGGACAGGGGGCGCCGGGGCCACTGAAGCTTTCTTT. As protein: CASSPRTGGAGATEAFF.

V usage is TRBV19 and J usage is TRBJ2-7; 7 nucleotides agree with TRBD1. With V trimmed by 5 bases and J by 2 bases, 3 bases remained unmatched. This CDR3 has 13 residues. From germline, CDR1 is LNHDA and CDR2 SQIVND (reference sequence). The CDR3 DNA is TGTGCCAGTAGTCAAAGGGGGCCCTACGAGCAGTACTTC. Translating gives CASSQRGPYEQYF.

This clone was seen only a few times. The V and J genes are TRBV5-4 and TRBJ1-1; 8 bases map to TRBD1. CDR3 size: 14 residues. CDR1 is SGHNT and CDR2 is YYREEE in the germline V gene (reference sequence). Trimming took 4 bases from V and 1 from J; bases not matched to a gene: 3. CDR3: CASSQGAPNTEAFF. In DNA form, the CDR3 reads TGTGCCAGCAGCCAGGGGGCTCCGAACACTGAAGCTTTCTTT.

This clone showed up just a few times. One end of the junction does not line up with germline, which may come from a read error. The chain carries TRBV5-4 and TRBJ2-2, with D maybe TRBD1 (6 bases). The CDR3 has 16 amino acids. Per the germline V gene, CDR1 is SGHNT and CDR2 is YYREEE (reference sequence). CDR3 loop: CASSQEGHLNTGELFF. As DNA, the CDR3 is TGCGCCAGCAGCCAAGAGGGACACCTGAACACCGGGGAGCTGTTTTTT.

The chain carries TRBV5-1 and TRBJ1-1; the D is unclear. Germline V gene sequence: CDR1 SGHRS, CDR2 YFSETQ. The CDR3 has 15 residues. Trimming left V 0 bases short and J 5 bases short, with 14 bases between. CDR3 in amino acids: CASSLGGLTGTEAFF. CDR3 DNA sequence: TGCGCCAGCAGCTTGGGGGGATTAACGGGGACTGAAGCTTTCTTT.

The chain links TRBV5-1 to TRBJ2-3; 12 bases line up with TRBD2. The CDR3 totals 18 residues. Germline V CDR1 and CDR2: SGHRS, YFSETQ. Trimming cost V 0 bases and J 2 bases; bases outside gene matches: 7. CDR3 residues: CASSLDGLAGRHTDTQYF. CDR3 DNA: TGCGCCAGCAGCTTGGACGGACTAGCGGGGCGTCACACAGATACGCAGTATTTT.

The CDR3 here is CASSDDSMNTEAFF. The CDR3 region has the DNA TGTGCCAGCAGTGATGACAGTATGAACACTGAAGCTTTCTTT. This sequence joins TRBV25-1 and TRBJ1-1; D is perhaps TRBD1 (5 bases). In germline, CDR1 is MGHDK, CDR2 SYGVNS. Between the trimmed V and J ends, which lost 3 bases and 0 bases, there was a span of 8 bases. This CDR3 has 14 residues.

The count of this clone is one. The genes are TRBV7-3 and TRBJ2-3; unclear D gene. Trimming pared 6 bases from V and 3 bases from J, leaving 16 bases between. Germline CDR1 reads SGHTA; CDR2 reads FQGTGA. This CDR3 has 15 amino acids. CDR3 loop: CASSFTRSGTDTQYF. The DNA for the CDR3 is TGTGCCAGCAGTTTCACCCGTTCCGGGACAGATACGCAGTATTTT.

This rearrangement joins TRBV7-6 to TRBJ2-5; 7 positions agree with TRBD1. The germline V gene encodes CDR1 SGHVS and CDR2 FNYEAQ. After removal of 0 bases from V and 3 bases from J, the junction contained 1 base not matched to a gene. CDR3 size: 14 residues. CDR3 amino acids: CASSLAGTEETQYF. CDR3 coding DNA: TGTGCCAGCAGCTTAGCAGGGACAGAAGAGACCCAGTACTTC.

The rearrangement uses TRBV6-6 and TRBJ2-2; TRBD1 matches at 8 bases. The junction had 13 bases not matched to a gene; V was cut back by 7 bases and J by 6 bases. Germline CDR1 is MNHNY and CDR2 is SVGAGI (reference sequence). This CDR3 has 16 residues. CDR3 DNA: TGTGCCAGCACCATTTTAGGACAGGGAAGATCCGGGGAGCTGTTTTTT. Protein product: CASTILGQGRSGELFF.

V usage is TRBV7-6 and J usage is TRBJ2-5; 8 bases fit TRBD2. From germline, CDR1 is SGHVS and CDR2 FNYEAQ. The CDR3 loop spans 14 amino acids. The trim removed 5 bases at V and 1 base at J, leaving 3 bases unmatched. The CDR3 loop is CASSISGVQETQYF. The DNA of the CDR3 is TGTGCCAGCAGCATTAGCGGGGTCCAAGAGACCCAGTACTTC.

In its sample, this clone was seen many times. The rearrangement links TRBV23-1 to TRBJ1-4; 9 nucleotides match TRBD1. TRBV23-1 is labeled an ORF, and its function is uncertain. Unmatched junction bases numbered 6, after V lost 4 bases and J lost 0 bases. CDR3 length: 17 amino acids. The CDR3 bases are TGCGCCAGCAGTCCTGGACAGGGGATGCCAACTAATGAAAAACTGTTTTTT. This sequence encodes CASSPGQGMPTNEKLFF.

This clone was counted many times. The V gene is TRBV7-9, the J gene TRBJ1-1, with unresolved D. The CDR3 runs to 14 residues. Trimming pared 0 bases from V and 1 base from J, leaving 6 bases between. The germline V gene has CDR1 SEHNR and CDR2 FQNEAQ (reference sequence). The DNA of the CDR3 is TGTGCCAGCAGCTTAGCTGTCCAGAACACTGAAGCTTTCTTT. Encoded protein: CASSLAVQNTEAFF.

V gene TRBV7-2 combines with J gene TRBJ1-1; D gene uncertain. CDR3 length: 14 residues. Looked up from germline, CDR1 is SGHTA and CDR2 is FQGNSA. With 1 base removed from V and 1 base from J, the gap between germline ends came to 7 bases. The CDR3 DNA follows: TGTGCCAGCAGCTTAGGCAGGTGGAACACTGAAGCTTTCTTT. Encoded protein: CASSLGRWNTEAFF.

This clone was seen only a few times. The chain recombines TRBV7-2 with TRBJ2-7, with D unresolved. The CDR3 covers 12 residues. V was cut by 5 bases and J by 4 bases, with 9 bases left in between. CDR1 is SGHTA, CDR2 FQGNSA, per germline. CDR3 region: CASSRGYYEQYF. CDR3 sequence (DNA): TGTGCCAGCAGCCGCGGTTATTACGAGCAGTACTTC.

The V and J genes are TRBV27 and TRBJ1-5; TRBD1 agrees at 7 bases. J was trimmed by 0 bases and V by 5 bases; bases with no gene match: 7. This CDR3 has 16 residues. Looked up from germline, CDR1 is MNHEY and CDR2 is SMNVEV (reference sequence). CDR3: CASSPGTATSNQPQHF. CDR3 nucleotides: TGTGCCAGCAGTCCGGGGACAGCCACTAGCAATCAGCCCCAGCATTTT.

The chain couples TRBV5-6 to TRBJ1-2; D not resolved. With 1 base removed from V and 8 bases from J, the gap between germline ends came to 12 bases. Germline V gives CDR1 SGHDT, CDR2 YYEEEE. The CDR3 extends over 13 amino acids. The CDR3 region is CASSLSDGAGYTF. Here the CDR3 DNA reads TGTGCCAGCAGCTTGTCCGACGGAGCAGGCTACACCTTC.

This clone was found a few times. V gene TRBV7-7 combines with J gene TRBJ2-2; a possible D gene is TRBD1 (6 bases). Trimming pared 8 bases from V and 3 bases from J, leaving 10 bases between. CDR1 is SSHAT and CDR2 is FNYEAQ in the germline V gene (reference sequence). The length of the CDR3 is 13 residues. Here the CDR3 reads CASPRTDTGELFF. The CDR3 bases are TGTGCCAGCCCCAGGACAGACACCGGGGAGCTGTTTTTT.

In DNA, the CDR3 is TGTGCCTGGAGTCCCCTGCGGGGGGGGTCCGGGGAGCTGTTTTTT. Translating it yields CAWSPLRGGSGELFF. The chain recombines TRBV30 with TRBJ2-2; 9 bases fit TRBD2. The junction had 7 bases not matched to a gene; V was cut back by 2 bases and J by 6 bases. This CDR3 spans 15 amino acids. Germline CDR1 GTSNPN, CDR2 SVGIG (reference sequence).

This clone came up a few times. This sequence joins TRBV18 and TRBJ2-3, with TRBD2 matching 10 bases. Losses at the gene ends were 4 bases for V and 2 bases for J; bases not matched to a gene: 6. Germline V lookup: CDR1 KGHSH, CDR2 LQKENI. CDR3 length equals 16 residues. The CDR3 nucleotides read TGTGCCAGCTCACGTTACGGGACTAGCGACACAGATACGCAGTATTTT. It translates to CASSRYGTSDTDTQYF. Full variable domain (outside the CDR3, taken from reference TRBV18 and TRBJ2-3): NAGVMQNPRHLVRRRGQEARLRCSPMKGHSHVYWYRQLPEEGLKFMVYLQKENIIDESGMPKERFSAEFPKEGPSILRIQQVVRGDSAAYFCASSRYGTSDTDTQYFGPGTRLTVL.

CDR3 coding DNA: TGTGCCAGCAGCTTACCGACAGGGAACACCGGGGAGCTGTTTTTT. Amino acids: CASSLPTGNTGELFF. The chain recombines TRBV7-3 with TRBJ2-2; D is perhaps TRBD1 (6 bases). CDR3 length equals 15 residues. Germline V gene sequence: CDR1 SGHTA, CDR2 FQGTGA. The V end lost 2 bases, the J end lost 1 base, and 8 bases lay between the germline ends.

In this sample, this clone turned up many times. The V gene is TRBV30, the J gene TRBJ1-2; the D gene is possibly TRBD1 (6 bases). Germline V lookup: CDR1 GTSNPN, CDR2 SVGIG (reference sequence). The CDR3 is made up of 13 amino acids. Trimming cost V 4 bases and J 1 base, with 10 bases left between them. This chain's CDR3 is CAWTRDINYGYTF. The CDR3 DNA reads as TGTGCCTGGACTCGGGACATTAACTATGGCTACACCTTC.

This clone was seen only a few times. This rearrangement joins TRBV30 to TRBJ1-2; TRBD1 matches 8 bases. CDR1 is GTSNPN, CDR2 SVGIG, per germline (reference sequence). The junction had 8 bases not matched to a gene; V was cut back by 7 bases and J by 4 bases. The CDR3 is made up of 13 amino acids. In DNA, the CDR3 is TGTGCCTCCTATGACAGGGGCGCCTATGGCTACACCTTC. Translated: CASYDRGAYGYTF.